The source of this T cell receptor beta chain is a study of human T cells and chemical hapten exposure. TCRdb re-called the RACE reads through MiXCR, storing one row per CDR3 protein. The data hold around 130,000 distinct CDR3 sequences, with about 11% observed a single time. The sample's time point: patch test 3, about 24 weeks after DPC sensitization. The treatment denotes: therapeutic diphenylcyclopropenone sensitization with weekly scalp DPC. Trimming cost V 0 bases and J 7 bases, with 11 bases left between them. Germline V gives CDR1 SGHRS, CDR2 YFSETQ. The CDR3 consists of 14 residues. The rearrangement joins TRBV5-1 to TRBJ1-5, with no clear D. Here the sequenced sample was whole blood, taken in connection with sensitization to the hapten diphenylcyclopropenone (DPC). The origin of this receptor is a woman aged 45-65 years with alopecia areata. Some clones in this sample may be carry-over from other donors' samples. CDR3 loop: CASSLDVGHQPQHF. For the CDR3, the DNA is TGCGCCAGCAGCTTGGATGTAGGGCACCAGCCCCAGCATTTT.